This T cell receptor (beta chain) came from a study of cytomegalovirus exposure and HLA in healthy donors. Points from the study as a whole: A previous analysis found most TCR beta V segments productive roughly 90% or roughly 30% of the time. Common viral pathogens were later found to be apparently linked to several of the most significant clusters.

To note about this clone: No antigen is known for it.

There are 15 residues in the CDR3. The V and J ends lost 8 bases and 1 base, in that order; junction bases with no gene match: 8. CDR1 is MDHEN, CDR2 SYDVKM, per germline. PCR primers comprised 60 Vbeta and 13 Jbeta primers. In the authors' methods: A later analysis counted 65 million to 95 million unique TCR beta chains, some 11 million shared. Sequencing used immunoSEQ multiplex PCR; TCRdb keeps in-frame clones, though not all of them. V, J and clone size are those of that table, while D and trimming were read from the DNA. The sample lists about 140,000 clones, around four fifths occurring once. The receptor was isolated from a female donor in good health and CMV-seronegative. This chain uses TRBV28 with TRBJ2-3; TRBD1 matches at 8 bases. Input material: PBMCs. The CDR3 DNA is TGTGCCAGCGGATACAGGGGGAAGGGCACAGATACGCAGTATTTT. Its protein product is CASGYRGKGTDTQYF.